The clone carrying this TCR beta chain was seen at least ten times. Antigen specificity is unknown. This library used roughly 0.4 ug RNA and molecular barcoded adaptors spanning alpha/delta and beta/gamma chains. From the reads, TCRdb called clonotypes with MiXCR, one entry per CDR3 protein. Of over 50,000 distinct CDR3 sequences listed, around 20% were seen once; the top ten hold roughly a tenth. The sample comes from a study of read filtering for tumor transcriptome and immune sequencing. The wider study: RNA-seq yielded only about 75 to 1,400 TCR reads, IR-seq about 4.05 to 11 million.

Looked up from germline, CDR1 is SGHTA and CDR2 is FQGTGA. The CDR3 consists of 16 residues. The V end lost 3 bases, the J end lost 2 bases, and 14 bases lay between the germline ends. Regarding the study as a whole: Single-read clonotypes: approximately 87% of IR-seq clonotypes (approximately 3.7% of reads), 74.6% of RNA-seq clonotypes (roughly 43% of reads). IR-seq captured clonotypes deeper and more reliably than RNA-seq. Dropping single-read clonotypes raised IR-seq and RNA-seq shared-clonotype correlation.

The sequence derives from a donor at least 40 years old with multiple myeloma. This rearrangement joins TRBV7-3 to TRBJ1-5, with a tentative D call TRBD1 (6 bases). The material sequenced was a population of CD138-negative cells sorted from bone marrow. Here the CDR3 reads CASSFPRQAGNQPQHF. For the CDR3, the DNA is TGTGCCAGCAGCTTTCCCCGACAGGCCGGCAATCAGCCCCAGCATTTT.